Listed below are T cell receptor beta chains from one sample, sequenced in a study of T cell responses to AZD1222 COVID-19 vaccine. Sequencing used immunoSEQ multiplex PCR; TCRdb keeps in-frame clones, though not all of them. The sample comprises about 86,000 clones, approximately 88% of which are singletons, and roughly 5.2% rests with the top ten. The material was peripheral blood, obtained on day 0 of AZD1222 vaccination. These receptors were taken from an adult in good health. Both conserved end residues are part of each CDR3. D genes are given only for firm matches. Part of the rows lack a size; the others show once, few, many or a class for expanded clones.

v_call: TRBV19; j_call: TRBJ2-1; clone_size: .; d_call: TRBD2; cdr3_aa: CASSIKRAGGDNEQFF; cdr3_nt: TGTGCCAGTAGTATTAAAAGAGCGGGAGGTGACAATGAGCAGTTCTTC
v_call: TRBV4-1; j_call: TRBJ2-1; clone_size: .; d_call: .; cdr3_aa: CASSQRLGNEQFF; cdr3_nt: TGCGCCAGCAGCCAGAGACTGGGGAATGAGCAGTTCTTC
v_call: TRBV28; j_call: TRBJ1-4; clone_size: .; d_call: .; cdr3_aa: CASSIGTLNEKLFF; cdr3_nt: TGTGCCAGCAGTATTGGGACACTTAATGAAAAACTGTTTTTT
v_call: TRBV7-2; j_call: TRBJ2-5; clone_size: once; d_call: TRBD1; cdr3_aa: CASSRTGAPRETQYF; cdr3_nt: TGTGCCAGCAGCAGAACAGGGGCACCCCGGGAGACCCAGTACTTC
v_call: TRBV3-1/TRBV3-2; j_call: TRBJ2-2; clone_size: .; d_call: .; cdr3_aa: CASSQALLNTGELFF; cdr3_nt: TGTGCCAGCAGCCAGGCCCTACTTAACACCGGGGAGCTGTTTTTT
v_call: TRBV18; j_call: TRBJ2-2; clone_size: .; d_call: .; cdr3_aa: CASSPSTGTGELFF; cdr3_nt: TGTGCCAGCTCACCTAGCACAGGGACCGGGGAGCTGTTTTTT
v_call: TRBV4-1; j_call: TRBJ2-2; clone_size: .; d_call: .; cdr3_aa: CASSLHSNANTGELFF; cdr3_nt: TGCGCCAGCAGCTTACACAGCAATGCGAACACCGGGGAGCTGTTTTTT
v_call: TRBV5-8; j_call: TRBJ1-1; clone_size: .; d_call: .; cdr3_aa: CASSLNWRDTEAFF; cdr3_nt: TGTGCCAGCAGCTTGAATTGGAGGGACACTGAAGCTTTCTTT
v_call: TRBV27; j_call: TRBJ2-5; clone_size: .; d_call: TRBD1; cdr3_aa: CASSFRGREETQYF; cdr3_nt: TGTGCCAGCAGTTTCAGGGGGCGGGAAGAGACCCAGTACTTC
v_call: TRBV11-2; j_call: TRBJ2-2; clone_size: .; d_call: .; cdr3_aa: CASSLRTENTGELFF; cdr3_nt: TGTGCCAGCAGCCTGAGGACAGAGAACACCGGGGAGCTGTTTTTT
v_call: TRBV25-1; j_call: TRBJ2-3; clone_size: .; d_call: .; cdr3_aa: CASSDISTDTQYF; cdr3_nt: TGTGCCAGCAGTGACATTAGCACAGATACGCAGTATTTT
v_call: TRBV5-4; j_call: TRBJ1-2; clone_size: .; d_call: .; cdr3_aa: CASSLDRAYHNYGYTF; cdr3_nt: TGTGCCAGCAGCTTGGACAGGGCATACCATAACTATGGCTACACCTTC
v_call: TRBV4-3; j_call: TRBJ2-3; clone_size: .; d_call: .; cdr3_aa: CASSQTSTDTQYF; cdr3_nt: TGCGCCAGCAGCCAAACTAGCACAGATACGCAGTATTTT
v_call: TRBV10-3; j_call: TRBJ2-3; clone_size: .; d_call: TRBD2; cdr3_aa: CAISGGTSGSTDTQYF; cdr3_nt: TGTGCCATCAGTGGGGGGACTAGCGGTAGCACAGATACGCAGTATTTT
v_call: TRBV10-2; j_call: TRBJ2-1; clone_size: .; d_call: TRBD1; cdr3_aa: CASGQGRDEQFF; cdr3_nt: TGCGCCAGCGGACAGGGTAGGGATGAGCAGTTCTTC
v_call: TRBV14; j_call: TRBJ1-4; clone_size: .; d_call: TRBD1; cdr3_aa: CASSLTGQQGEKLFF; cdr3_nt: TGTGCCAGCAGCCTAACGGGACAGCAGGGTGAAAAACTGTTTTTT
v_call: TRBV11-3; j_call: TRBJ1-3; clone_size: .; d_call: .; cdr3_aa: CASSSPREGTIYF; cdr3_nt: TGTGCCAGCAGCTCCCCCCGCGAGGGCACCATATATTTT
v_call: TRBV28; j_call: TRBJ2-7; clone_size: .; d_call: TRBD2; cdr3_aa: CASSPLAGGTYEQYF; cdr3_nt: TGTGCCAGCAGTCCCCTAGCGGGAGGTACCTACGAGCAGTACTTC
v_call: TRBV2; j_call: TRBJ2-7; clone_size: .; d_call: .; cdr3_aa: CASYEVVGTQLRYEQYF; cdr3_nt: TGTGCCAGCTATGAGGTGGTTGGAACACAGTTACGCTACGAGCAGTACTTC
v_call: TRBV27; j_call: TRBJ2-7; clone_size: .; d_call: .; cdr3_aa: CASSSRYEQYF; cdr3_nt: TGTGCCAGCAGTTCCAGGTACGAGCAGTACTTC
v_call: TRBV6-5; j_call: TRBJ1-6; clone_size: once; d_call: TRBD1; cdr3_aa: CASSFRQGNAPLHF; cdr3_nt: TGTGCCAGCAGCTTCAGACAGGGTAATGCACCCCTCCACTTT
v_call: TRBV29-1; j_call: TRBJ2-5; clone_size: once; d_call: .; cdr3_aa: CSVDGDWEETQYF; cdr3_nt: TGCAGCGTTGATGGGGATTGGGAAGAGACCCAGTACTTC
v_call: TRBV3-1/TRBV3-2; j_call: TRBJ1-4; clone_size: .; d_call: .; cdr3_aa: CASSQDSAGREKLFF; cdr3_nt: TGTGCCAGCAGCCAAGATTCGGCAGGGCGGGAAAAACTGTTTTTT
v_call: TRBV29-1; j_call: TRBJ1-1; clone_size: .; d_call: .; cdr3_aa: CSVVWGTEAFF; cdr3_nt: TGCAGCGTTGTTTGGGGAACTGAAGCTTTCTTT
v_call: TRBV27; j_call: TRBJ2-1; clone_size: .; d_call: TRBD2; cdr3_aa: CASTTLSGRRYNEQFF; cdr3_nt: TGTGCCAGCACCACCCTTAGCGGGAGGCGTTACAATGAGCAGTTCTTC
v_call: TRBV3-1/TRBV3-2; j_call: TRBJ1-5; clone_size: .; d_call: .; cdr3_aa: CASSLGPGNQPQHF; cdr3_nt: TGTGCCAGCAGCCTAGGGCCGGGCAATCAGCCCCAGCATTTT
v_call: TRBV7-8; j_call: TRBJ1-1; clone_size: .; d_call: .; cdr3_aa: CASSLAMNTEAFF; cdr3_nt: TGTGCCAGCAGCTTAGCCATGAACACTGAAGCTTTCTTT
v_call: TRBV7-8; j_call: TRBJ1-1; clone_size: .; d_call: .; cdr3_aa: CASSFTATTMNTEAFF; cdr3_nt: TGTGCCAGCAGCTTCACGGCAACCACCATGAACACTGAAGCTTTCTTT